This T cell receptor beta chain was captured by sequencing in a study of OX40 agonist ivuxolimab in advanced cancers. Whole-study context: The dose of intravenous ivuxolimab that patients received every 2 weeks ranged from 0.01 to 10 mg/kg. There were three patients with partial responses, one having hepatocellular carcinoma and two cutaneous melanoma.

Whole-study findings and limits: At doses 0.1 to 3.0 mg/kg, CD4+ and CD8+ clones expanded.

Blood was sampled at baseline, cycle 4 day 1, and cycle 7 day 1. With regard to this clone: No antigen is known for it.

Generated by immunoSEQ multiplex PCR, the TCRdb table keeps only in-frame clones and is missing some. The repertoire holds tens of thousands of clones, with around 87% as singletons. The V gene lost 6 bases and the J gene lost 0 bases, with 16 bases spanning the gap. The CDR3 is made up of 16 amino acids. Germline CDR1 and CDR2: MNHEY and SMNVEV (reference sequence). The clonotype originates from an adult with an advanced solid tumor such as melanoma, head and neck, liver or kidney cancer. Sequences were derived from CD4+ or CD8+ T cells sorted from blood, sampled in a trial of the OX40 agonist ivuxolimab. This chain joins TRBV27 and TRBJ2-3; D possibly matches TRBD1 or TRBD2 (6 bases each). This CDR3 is CASRFSTGASTDTQYF. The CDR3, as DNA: TGTGCCAGCAGATTCTCGACGGGGGCTAGCACAGATACGCAGTATTTT.